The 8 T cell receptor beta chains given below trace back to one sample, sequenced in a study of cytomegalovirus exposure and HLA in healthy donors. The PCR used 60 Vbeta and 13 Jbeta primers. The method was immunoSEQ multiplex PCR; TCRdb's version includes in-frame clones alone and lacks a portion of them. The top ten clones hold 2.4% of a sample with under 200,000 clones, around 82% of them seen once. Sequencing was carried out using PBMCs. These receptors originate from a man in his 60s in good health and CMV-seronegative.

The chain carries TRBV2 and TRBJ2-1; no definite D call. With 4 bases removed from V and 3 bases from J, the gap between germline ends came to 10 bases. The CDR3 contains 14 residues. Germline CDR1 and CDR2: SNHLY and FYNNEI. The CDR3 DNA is TGTGCCAGCAGTGGGAGAGGCAGCTACAATGAGCAGTTCTTC. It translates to CASSGRGSYNEQFF.

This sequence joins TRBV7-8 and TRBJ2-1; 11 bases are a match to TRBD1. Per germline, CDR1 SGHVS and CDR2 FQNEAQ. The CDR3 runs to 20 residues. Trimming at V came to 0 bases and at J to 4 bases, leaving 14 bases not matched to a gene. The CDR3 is CASSLAYAYTGTGGYNEQFF. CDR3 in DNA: TGTGCCAGCAGCTTAGCGTACGCGTATACCGGGACAGGGGGGTACAATGAGCAGTTCTTC.

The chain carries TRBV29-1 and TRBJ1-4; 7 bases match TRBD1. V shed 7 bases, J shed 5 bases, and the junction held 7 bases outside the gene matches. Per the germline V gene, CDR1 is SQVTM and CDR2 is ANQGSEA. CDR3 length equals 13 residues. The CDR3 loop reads CSAGGGINEKLFF. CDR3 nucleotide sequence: TGCAGCGCCGGAGGGGGCATAAATGAAAAACTGTTTTTT.

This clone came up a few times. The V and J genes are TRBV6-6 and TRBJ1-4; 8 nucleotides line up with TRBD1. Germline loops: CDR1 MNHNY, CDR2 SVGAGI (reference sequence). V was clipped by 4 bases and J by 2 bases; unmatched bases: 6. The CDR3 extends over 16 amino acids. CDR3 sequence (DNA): TGTGCCAGCAGTTTGGCGCCAGGGGGCACTAATGAAAAACTGTTTTTT. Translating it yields CASSLAPGGTNEKLFF.

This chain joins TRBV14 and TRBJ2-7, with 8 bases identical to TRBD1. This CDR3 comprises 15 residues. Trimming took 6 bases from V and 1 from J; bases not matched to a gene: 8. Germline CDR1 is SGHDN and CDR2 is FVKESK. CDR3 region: CASRPGTGPSYEQYF. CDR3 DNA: TGTGCCAGCAGACCTGGGACAGGACCTTCCTACGAGCAGTACTTC.

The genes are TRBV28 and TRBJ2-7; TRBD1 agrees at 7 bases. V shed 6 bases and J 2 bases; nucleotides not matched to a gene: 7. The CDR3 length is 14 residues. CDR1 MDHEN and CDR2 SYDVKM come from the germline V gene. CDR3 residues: CASSKTGMTYEQYF. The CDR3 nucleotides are TGTGCCAGCAGCAAGACAGGGATGACCTACGAGCAGTACTTC.

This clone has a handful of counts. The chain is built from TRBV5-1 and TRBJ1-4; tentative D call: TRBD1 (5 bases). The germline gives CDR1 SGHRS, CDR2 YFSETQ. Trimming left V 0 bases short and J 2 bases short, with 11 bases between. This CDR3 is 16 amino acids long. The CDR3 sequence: CASSLGGVGTNEKLFF. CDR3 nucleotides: TGCGCCAGCAGCTTGGGGGGCGTCGGGACTAATGAAAAACTGTTTTTT.

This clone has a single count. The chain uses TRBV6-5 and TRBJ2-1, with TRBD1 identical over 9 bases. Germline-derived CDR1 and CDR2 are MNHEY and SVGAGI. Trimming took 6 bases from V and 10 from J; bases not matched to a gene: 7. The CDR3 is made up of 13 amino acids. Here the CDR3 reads CASSFGQGIEQFF. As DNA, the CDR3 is TGTGCCAGCAGCTTCGGACAGGGGATCGAGCAGTTCTTC.